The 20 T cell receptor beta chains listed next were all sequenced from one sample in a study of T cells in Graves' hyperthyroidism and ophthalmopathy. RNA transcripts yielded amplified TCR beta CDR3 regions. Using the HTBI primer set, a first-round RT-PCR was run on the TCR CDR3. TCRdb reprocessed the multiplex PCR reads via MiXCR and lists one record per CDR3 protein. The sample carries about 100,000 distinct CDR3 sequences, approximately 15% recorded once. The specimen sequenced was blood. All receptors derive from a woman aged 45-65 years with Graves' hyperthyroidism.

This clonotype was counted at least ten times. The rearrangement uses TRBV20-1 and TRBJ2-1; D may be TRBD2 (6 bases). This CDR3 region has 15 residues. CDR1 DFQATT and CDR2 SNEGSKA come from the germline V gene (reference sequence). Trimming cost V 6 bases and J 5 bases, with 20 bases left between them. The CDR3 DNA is TGCAGTGCCCCACCTCTAGGGTGGGAGGACAATGAGCAGTTCTTC. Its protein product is CSAPPLGWEDNEQFF.

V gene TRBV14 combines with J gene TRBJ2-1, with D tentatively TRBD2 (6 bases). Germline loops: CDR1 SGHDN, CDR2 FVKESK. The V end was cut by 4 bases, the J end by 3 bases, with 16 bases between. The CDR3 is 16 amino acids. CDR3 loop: CASSRRREANYNEQFF. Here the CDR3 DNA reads TGTGCCAGCAGCCGGCGGAGGGAGGCAAACTACAATGAGCAGTTCTTC.

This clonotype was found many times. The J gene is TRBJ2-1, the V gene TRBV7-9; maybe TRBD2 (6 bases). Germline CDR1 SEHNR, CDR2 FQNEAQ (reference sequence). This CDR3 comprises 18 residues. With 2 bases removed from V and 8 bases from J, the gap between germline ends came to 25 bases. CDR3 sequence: CASSLTLADPKTLHEQFF. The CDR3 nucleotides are TGTGCCAGCAGCTTAACACTAGCTGATCCCAAAACCCTTCATGAGCAGTTCTTC. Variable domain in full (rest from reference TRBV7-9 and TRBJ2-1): DTGVSQNPRHKITKRGQNVTFRCDPISEHNRLYWYRQTLGQGPEFLTYFQNEAQLEKSRLLSDRFSAERPKGSFSTLEIQRTEQGDSAMYLCASSLTLADPKTLHEQFFGPGTRLTVL.

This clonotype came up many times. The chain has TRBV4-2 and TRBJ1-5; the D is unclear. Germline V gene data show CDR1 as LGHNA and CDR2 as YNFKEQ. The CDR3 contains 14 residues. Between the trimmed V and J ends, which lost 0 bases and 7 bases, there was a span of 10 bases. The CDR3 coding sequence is TGTGCCAGCAGCCAAGATCGGGCAATCCAGCCCCAGCATTTT. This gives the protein CASSQDRAIQPQHF.

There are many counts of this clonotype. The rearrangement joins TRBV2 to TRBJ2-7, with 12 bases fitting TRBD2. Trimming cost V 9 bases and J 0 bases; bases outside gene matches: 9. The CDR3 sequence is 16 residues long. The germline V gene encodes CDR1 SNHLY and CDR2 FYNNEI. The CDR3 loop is CASTGLAGSDSYEQYF. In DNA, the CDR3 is TGTGCCAGTACCGGACTAGCGGGATCGGACTCCTACGAGCAGTACTTC.

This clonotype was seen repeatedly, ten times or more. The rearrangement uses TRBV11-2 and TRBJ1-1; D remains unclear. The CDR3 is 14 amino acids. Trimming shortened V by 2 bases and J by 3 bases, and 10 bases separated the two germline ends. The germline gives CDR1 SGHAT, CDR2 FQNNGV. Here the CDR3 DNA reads TGTGCCAGCAGCTTACAGAGGACGTACACTGAAGCTTTCTTT. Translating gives CASSLQRTYTEAFF.

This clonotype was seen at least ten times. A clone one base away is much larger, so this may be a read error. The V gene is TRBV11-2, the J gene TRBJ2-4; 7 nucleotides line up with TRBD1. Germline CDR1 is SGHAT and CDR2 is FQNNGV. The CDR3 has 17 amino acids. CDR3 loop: CASSLRGTELAKNIQHF. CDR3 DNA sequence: TGTGCCAGCAGCTTAAGGGGGACAGAGCTAGCCAAAAACATTCAGCACTTC.

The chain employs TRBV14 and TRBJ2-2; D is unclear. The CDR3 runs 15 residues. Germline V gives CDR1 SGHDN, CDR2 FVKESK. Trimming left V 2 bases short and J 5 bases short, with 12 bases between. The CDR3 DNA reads TGTGCCAGCAGCCAATTCGCCGGATTTACCGGGGAGCTGTTTTTT. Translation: CASSQFAGFTGELFF. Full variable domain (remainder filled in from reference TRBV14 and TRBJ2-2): EAGVTQFPSHSVIEKGQTVTLRCDPISGHDNLYWYRRVMGKEIKFLLHFVKESKQDESGMPNNRFLAERTGGTYSTLKVQPAELEDSGVYFCASSQFAGFTGELFFGEGSRLTVL.

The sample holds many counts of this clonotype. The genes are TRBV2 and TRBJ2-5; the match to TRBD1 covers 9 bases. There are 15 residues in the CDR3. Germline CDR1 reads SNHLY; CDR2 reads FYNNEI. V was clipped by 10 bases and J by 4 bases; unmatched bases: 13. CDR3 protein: CANPLGTGRGETQYF. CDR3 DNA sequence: TGTGCCAATCCCCTTGGGACAGGGCGCGGAGAGACCCAGTACTTC.

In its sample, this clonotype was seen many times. The CDR3 DNA sequence: TGTGCCAGCAGCCAATGGTCAGCTGGGGCCAACGTCCTGACTTTC. Its translation is CASSQWSAGANVLTF. The chain links TRBV3-1 to TRBJ2-6; D remains ambiguous. In germline, CDR1 is LGHDT, CDR2 YNNKEL (reference sequence). The V and J ends lost 2 bases and 2 bases respectively, with 7 bases between them. The CDR3 is 15 residues long.

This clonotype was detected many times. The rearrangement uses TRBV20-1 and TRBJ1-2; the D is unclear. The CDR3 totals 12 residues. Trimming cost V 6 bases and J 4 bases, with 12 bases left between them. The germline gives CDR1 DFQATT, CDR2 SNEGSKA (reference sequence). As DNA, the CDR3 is TGCAGTGCAACGTACTATTCCTATGGCTACACCTTC. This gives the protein CSATYYSYGYTF.

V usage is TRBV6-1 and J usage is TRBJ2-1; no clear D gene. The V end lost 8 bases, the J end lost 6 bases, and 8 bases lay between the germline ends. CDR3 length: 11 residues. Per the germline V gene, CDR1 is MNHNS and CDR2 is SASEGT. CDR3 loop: CASGILNEQFF. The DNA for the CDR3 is TGTGCCAGCGGGATCCTCAATGAGCAGTTCTTC.

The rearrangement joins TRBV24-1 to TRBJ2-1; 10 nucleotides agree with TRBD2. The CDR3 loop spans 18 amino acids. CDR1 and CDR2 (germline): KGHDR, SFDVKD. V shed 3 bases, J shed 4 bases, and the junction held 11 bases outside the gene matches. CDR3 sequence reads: CATSDRGLAERSYNEQFF. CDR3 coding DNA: TGTGCCACCAGTGATCGAGGACTAGCGGAGAGGTCTTACAATGAGCAGTTCTTC.

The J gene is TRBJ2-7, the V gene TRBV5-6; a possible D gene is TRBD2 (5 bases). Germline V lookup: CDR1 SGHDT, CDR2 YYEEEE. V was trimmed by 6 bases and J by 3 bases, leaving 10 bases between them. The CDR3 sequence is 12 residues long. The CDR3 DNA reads TGTGCCAGCACCTCTCGGGACTACGAGCAGTACGTC. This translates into CASTSRDYEQYV.

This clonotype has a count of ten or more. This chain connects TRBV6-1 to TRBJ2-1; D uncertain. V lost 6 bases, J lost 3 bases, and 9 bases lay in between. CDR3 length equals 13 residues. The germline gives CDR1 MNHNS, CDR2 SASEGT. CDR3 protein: CASSPNVYNEQFF. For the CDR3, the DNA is TGTGCCAGCAGCCCAAACGTCTACAATGAGCAGTTCTTC.

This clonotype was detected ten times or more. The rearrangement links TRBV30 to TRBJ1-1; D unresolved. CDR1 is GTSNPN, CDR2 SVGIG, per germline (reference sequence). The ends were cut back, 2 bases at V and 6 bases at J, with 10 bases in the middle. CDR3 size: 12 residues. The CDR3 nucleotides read TGTGCCTGGAGTACCGGATTCCCTGAAGCTTTCTTT. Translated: CAWSTGFPEAFF. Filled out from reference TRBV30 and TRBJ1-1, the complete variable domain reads SQTIHQWPATLVQPVGSPLSLECTVEGTSNPNLYWYRQAAGRGLQLLFYSVGIGQISSEVPQNLSASRPQDRQFILSSKKLLLSDSGFYLCAWSTGFPEAFFGQGTRLTVV.

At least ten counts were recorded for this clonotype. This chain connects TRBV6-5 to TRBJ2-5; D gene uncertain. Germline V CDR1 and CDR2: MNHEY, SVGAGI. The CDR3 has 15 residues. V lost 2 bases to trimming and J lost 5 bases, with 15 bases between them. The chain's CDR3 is CASSYQMSVLETQYF. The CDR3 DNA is TGTGCCAGCAGTTACCAAATGTCGGTCTTGGAGACCCAGTACTTC.

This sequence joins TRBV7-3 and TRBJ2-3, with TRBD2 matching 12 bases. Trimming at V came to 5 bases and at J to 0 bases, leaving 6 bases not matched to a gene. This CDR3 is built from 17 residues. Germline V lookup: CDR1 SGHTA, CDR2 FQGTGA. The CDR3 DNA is TGTGCCAGCAGCCCAGGGACTAGCGGGTTTAGCACAGATACGCAGTATTTT. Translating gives CASSPGTSGFSTDTQYF.

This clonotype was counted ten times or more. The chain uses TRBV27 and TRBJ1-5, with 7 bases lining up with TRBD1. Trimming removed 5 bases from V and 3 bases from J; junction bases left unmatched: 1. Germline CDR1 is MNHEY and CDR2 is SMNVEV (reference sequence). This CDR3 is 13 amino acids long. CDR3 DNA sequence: TGTGCCAGCAGTGACAGGGTCAATCAGCCCCAGCATTTT. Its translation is CASSDRVNQPQHF.

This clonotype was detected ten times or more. In nucleotides, the CDR3 is TGTGCCAGCACTTATAACCCCAGACTAGCGGGAGGGGGTAGTGAGCAGTTCTTC. Amino acids: CASTYNPRLAGGGSEQFF. The chain uses TRBV27 and TRBJ2-1, with 14 bases lining up with TRBD2. The CDR3 runs to 18 residues. Germline loops: CDR1 MNHEY, CDR2 SMNVEV (reference sequence). The J segment lost 9 bases and the V segment lost 7 bases, leaving 17 bases of the junction unmatched.